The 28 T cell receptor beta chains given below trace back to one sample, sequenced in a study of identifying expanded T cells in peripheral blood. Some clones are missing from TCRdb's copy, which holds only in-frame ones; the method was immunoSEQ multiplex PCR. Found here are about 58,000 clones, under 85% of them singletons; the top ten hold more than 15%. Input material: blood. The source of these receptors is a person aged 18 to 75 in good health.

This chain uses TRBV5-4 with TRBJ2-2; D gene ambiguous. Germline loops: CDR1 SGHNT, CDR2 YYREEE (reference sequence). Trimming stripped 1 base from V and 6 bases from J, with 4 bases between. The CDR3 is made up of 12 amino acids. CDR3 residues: CASSLFPGELFF. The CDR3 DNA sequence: TGTGCCAGCAGCTTGTTTCCCGGGGAGCTGTTTTTT.

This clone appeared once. The CDR3 protein is CASSLAAGGPFEQFF. The CDR3 DNA is TGTGCCAGCAGCTTAGCGGCGGGAGGGCCCTTTGAGCAGTTCTTC. The chain links TRBV7-6 to TRBJ2-1, with TRBD2 matching 9 bases. The CDR3 extends over 15 amino acids. Germline trimming cut 0 bases from V and 9 bases from J; bases unmatched to any gene: 6. The V gene's germline CDR1 is SGHVS and CDR2 FNYEAQ.

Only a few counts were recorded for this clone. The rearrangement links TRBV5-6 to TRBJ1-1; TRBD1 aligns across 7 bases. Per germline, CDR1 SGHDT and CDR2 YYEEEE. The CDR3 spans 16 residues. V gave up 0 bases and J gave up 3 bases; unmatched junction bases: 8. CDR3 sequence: CASSLVGQYGYTEAFF. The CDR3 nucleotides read TGTGCCAGCAGCTTGGTGGGACAGTACGGATACACTGAAGCTTTCTTT.

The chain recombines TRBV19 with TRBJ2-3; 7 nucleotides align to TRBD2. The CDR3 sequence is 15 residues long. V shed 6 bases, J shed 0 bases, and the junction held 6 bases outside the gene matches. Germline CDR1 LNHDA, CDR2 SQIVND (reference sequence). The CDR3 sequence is CASRRKGLSTDTQYF. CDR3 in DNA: TGTGCCAGTAGGAGGAAGGGACTAAGCACAGATACGCAGTATTTT.

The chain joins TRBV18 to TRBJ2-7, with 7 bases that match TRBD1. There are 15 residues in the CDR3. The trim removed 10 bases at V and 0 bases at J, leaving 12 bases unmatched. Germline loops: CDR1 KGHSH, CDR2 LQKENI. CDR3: CATTDLTGTSYEQYF. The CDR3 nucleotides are TGTGCCACCACCGACTTGACAGGGACCTCCTACGAGCAGTACTTC.

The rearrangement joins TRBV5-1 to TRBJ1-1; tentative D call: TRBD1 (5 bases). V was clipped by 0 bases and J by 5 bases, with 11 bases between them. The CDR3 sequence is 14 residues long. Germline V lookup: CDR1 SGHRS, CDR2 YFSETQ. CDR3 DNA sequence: TGCGCCAGCAGCTTGGAGGGACGACCGACTGAAGCTTTCTTT. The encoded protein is CASSLEGRPTEAFF.

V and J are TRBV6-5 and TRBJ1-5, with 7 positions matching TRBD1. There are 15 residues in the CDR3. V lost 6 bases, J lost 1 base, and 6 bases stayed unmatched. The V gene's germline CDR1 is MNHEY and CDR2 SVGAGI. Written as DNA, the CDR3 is TGTGCCAGCAGATTATCGGGACAGAGCAATCAGCCCCAGCATTTT. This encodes CASRLSGQSNQPQHF.

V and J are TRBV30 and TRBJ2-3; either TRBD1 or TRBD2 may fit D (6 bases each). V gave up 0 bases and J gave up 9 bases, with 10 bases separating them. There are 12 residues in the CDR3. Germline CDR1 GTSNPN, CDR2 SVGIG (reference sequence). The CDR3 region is CAWSVMGGTQYF. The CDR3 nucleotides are TGTGCCTGGAGTGTGATGGGGGGCACGCAGTATTTT.

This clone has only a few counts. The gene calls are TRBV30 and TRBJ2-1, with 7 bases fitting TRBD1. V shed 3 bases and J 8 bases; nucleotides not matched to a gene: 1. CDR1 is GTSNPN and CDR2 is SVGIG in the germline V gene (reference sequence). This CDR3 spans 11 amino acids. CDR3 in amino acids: CAWSQGDEQFF. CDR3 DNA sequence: TGTGCCTGGAGCCAGGGGGATGAGCAGTTCTTC.

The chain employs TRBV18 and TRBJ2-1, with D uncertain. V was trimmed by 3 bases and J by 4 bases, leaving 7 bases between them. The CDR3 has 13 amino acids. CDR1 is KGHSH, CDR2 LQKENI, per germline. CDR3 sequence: CASSPTVYNEQFF. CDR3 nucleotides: TGTGCCAGCTCACCTACAGTTTACAATGAGCAGTTCTTC.

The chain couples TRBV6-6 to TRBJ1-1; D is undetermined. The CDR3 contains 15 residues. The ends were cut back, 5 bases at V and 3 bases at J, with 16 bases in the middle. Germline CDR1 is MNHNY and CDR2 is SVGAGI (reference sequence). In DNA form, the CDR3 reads TGTGCCAGCAGTCCCCGGGCCGCAAGGGACACTGAAGCTTTCTTT. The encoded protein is CASSPRAARDTEAFF.

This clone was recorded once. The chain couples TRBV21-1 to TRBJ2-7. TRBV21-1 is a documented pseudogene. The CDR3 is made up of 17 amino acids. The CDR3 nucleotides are TGTGCCAGCAGCAAAGCTAAGGTGGGAGAAAGGGGATACGAGCAGTACTTC. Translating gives CASSKAKVGERGYEQYF.

As DNA, the CDR3 is TGTGCCAGCATTCCACATGGCACGGTTAGCACAGATACGCAGTATTTT. This translates into CASIPHGTVSTDTQYF. This chain uses TRBV7-2 with TRBJ2-3; D ambiguous. V lost 7 bases to trimming and J lost 0 bases, with 17 bases between them. This CDR3 is 16 amino acids long. Germline values: CDR1 SGHTA, CDR2 FQGNSA. The variable domain in full, with the rest retrieved from reference TRBV7-2 and TRBJ2-3, is GAGVSQSPSNKVTEKGKDVELRCDPISGHTALYWYRQSLGQGLEFLIYFQGNSAPDKSGLPSDRFSAERTGGSVSTLTIQRTQQEDSAVYLCASIPHGTVSTDTQYFGPGTRLTVL.

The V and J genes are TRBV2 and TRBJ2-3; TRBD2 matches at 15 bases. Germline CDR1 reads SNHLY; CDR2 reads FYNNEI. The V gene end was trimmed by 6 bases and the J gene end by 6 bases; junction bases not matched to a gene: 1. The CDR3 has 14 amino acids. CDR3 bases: TGTGCCAGCAGAGGACTAGCGGGAGGGGATACGCAGTATTTT. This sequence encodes CASRGLAGGDTQYF. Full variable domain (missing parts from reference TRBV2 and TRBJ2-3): EPEVTQTPSHQVTQMGQEVILRCVPISNHLYFYWYRQILGQKVEFLVSFYNNEISEKSEIFDDQFSVERPDGSNFTLKIRSTKLEDSAMYFCASRGLAGGDTQYFGPGTRLTVL.

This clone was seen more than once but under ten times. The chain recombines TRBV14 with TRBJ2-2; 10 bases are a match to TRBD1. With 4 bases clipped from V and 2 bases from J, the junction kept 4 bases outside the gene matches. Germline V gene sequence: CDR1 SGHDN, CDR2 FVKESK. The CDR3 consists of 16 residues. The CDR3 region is CASSRDRGYNTGELFF. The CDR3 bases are TGTGCCAGCAGCCGGGACAGGGGATACAACACCGGGGAGCTGTTTTTT.

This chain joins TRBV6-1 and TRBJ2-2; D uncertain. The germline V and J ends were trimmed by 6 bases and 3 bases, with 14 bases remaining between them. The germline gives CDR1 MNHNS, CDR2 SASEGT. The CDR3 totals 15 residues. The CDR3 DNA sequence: TGTGCCAGCAGACCGGATGGCAGATACACCGGGGAGCTGTTTTTT. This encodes CASRPDGRYTGELFF.

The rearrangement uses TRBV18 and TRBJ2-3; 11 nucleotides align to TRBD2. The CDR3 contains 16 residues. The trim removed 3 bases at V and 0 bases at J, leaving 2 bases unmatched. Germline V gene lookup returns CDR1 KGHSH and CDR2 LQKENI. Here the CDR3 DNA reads TGTGCCAGCTCACCGACTAGCGGGGCTAGCACAGATACGCAGTATTTT. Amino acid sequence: CASSPTSGASTDTQYF. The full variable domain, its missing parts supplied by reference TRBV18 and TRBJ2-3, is NAGVMQNPRHLVRRRGQEARLRCSPMKGHSHVYWYRQLPEEGLKFMVYLQKENIIDESGMPKERFSAEFPKEGPSILRIQQVVRGDSAAYFCASSPTSGASTDTQYFGPGTRLTVL.

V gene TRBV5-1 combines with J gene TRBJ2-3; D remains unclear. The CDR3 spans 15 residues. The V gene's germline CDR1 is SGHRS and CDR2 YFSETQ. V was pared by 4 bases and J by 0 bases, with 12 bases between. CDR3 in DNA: TGCGCCAGCAGCGTAGAACAAAAGAGCACAGATACGCAGTATTTT. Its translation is CASSVEQKSTDTQYF.

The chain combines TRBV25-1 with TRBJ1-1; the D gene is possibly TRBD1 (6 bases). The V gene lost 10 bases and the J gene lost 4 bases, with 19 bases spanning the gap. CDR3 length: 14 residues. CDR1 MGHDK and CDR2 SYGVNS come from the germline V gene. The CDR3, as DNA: TGTGCCACCGTAGGGGGGGGTCGGGTCACTGAAGCTTTCTTT. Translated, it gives CATVGGGRVTEAFF.

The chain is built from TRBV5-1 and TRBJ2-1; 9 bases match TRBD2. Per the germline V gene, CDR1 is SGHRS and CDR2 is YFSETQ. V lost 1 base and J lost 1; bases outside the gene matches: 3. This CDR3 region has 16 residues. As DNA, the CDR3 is TGCGCCAGCAGCTTGATAGCGGGGGTATCCTACAATGAGCAGTTCTTC. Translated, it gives CASSLIAGVSYNEQFF. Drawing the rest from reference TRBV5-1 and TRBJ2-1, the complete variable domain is KAGVTQTPRYLIKTRGQQVTLSCSPISGHRSVSWYQQTPGQGLQFLFEYFSETQRNKGNFPGRFSGRQFSNSRSEMNVSTLELGDSALYLCASSLIAGVSYNEQFFGPGTRLTVL.

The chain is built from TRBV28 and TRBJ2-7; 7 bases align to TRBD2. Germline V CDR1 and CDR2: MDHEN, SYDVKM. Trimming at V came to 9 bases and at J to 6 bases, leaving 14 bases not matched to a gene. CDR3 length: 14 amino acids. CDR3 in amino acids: CASCLISGNSEQYF. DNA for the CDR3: TGTGCCAGTTGTCTTATCAGCGGGAACTCCGAGCAGTACTTC.

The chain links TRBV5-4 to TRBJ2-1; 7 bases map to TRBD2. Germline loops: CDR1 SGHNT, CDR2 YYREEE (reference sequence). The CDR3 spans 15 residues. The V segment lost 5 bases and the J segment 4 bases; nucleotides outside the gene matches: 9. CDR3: CASSRSSGAYNEQFF. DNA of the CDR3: TGTGCCAGCAGTCGGTCTAGCGGAGCTTACAATGAGCAGTTCTTC.

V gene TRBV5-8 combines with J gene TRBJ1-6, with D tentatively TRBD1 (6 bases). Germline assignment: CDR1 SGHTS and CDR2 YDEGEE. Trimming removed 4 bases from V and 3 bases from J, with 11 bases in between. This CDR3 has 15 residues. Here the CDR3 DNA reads TGTGCCAGCAGCCTAAGGGACAACTATAATTCACCCCTCCACTTT. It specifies CASSLRDNYNSPLHF.

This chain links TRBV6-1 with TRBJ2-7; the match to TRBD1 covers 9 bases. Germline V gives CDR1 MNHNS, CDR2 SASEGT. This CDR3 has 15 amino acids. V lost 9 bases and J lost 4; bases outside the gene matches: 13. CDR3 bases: TGTGCCAGTGAGTCCGGGACAGGGACGCTTTACGAGCAGTACTTC. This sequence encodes CASESGTGTLYEQYF.

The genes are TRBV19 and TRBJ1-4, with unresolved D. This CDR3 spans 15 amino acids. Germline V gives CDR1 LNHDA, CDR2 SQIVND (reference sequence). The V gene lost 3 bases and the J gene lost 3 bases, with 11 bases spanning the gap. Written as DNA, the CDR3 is TGTGCCAGTAGTATCGGAAGGATGTCTAATGAAAAACTGTTTTTT. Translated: CASSIGRMSNEKLFF.

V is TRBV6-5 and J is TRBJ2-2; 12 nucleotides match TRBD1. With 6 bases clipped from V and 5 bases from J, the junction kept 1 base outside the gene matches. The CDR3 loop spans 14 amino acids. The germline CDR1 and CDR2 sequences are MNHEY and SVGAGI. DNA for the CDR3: TGTGCCAGCAGGGGACAGGGGGCAACCGGGGAGCTGTTTTTT. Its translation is CASRGQGATGELFF.

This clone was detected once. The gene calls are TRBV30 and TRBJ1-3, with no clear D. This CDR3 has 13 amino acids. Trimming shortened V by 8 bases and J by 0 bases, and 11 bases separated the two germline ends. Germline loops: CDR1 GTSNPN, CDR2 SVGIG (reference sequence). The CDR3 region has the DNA TGTGCCGGTGTTGCGCCCTCTGGAAACACCATATATTTT. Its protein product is CAGVAPSGNTIYF. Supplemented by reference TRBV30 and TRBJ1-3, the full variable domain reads SQTIHQWPATLVQPVGSPLSLECTVEGTSNPNLYWYRQAAGRGLQLLFYSVGIGQISSEVPQNLSASRPQDRQFILSSKKLLLSDSGFYLCAGVAPSGNTIYFGEGSWLTVV.

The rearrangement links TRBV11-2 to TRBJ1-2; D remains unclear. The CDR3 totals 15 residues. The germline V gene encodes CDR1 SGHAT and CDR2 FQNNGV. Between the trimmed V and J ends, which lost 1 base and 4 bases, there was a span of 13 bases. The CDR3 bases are TGTGCCAGCAGCTTAGGGGTTACTAGTGCCTATGGCTACACCTTC. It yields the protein CASSLGVTSAYGYTF.